The sequence of this T cell receptor beta chain was determined in a study of cytomegalovirus exposure and HLA in healthy donors. On the study more broadly: Membership in the Caucasian-associated ancestry cluster was found for 81% of approximately 380 genotyped donors. The study, taken as a whole, reports: The study designated 150 or so TCR beta chains cytomegalovirus-associated.

This CDR3 is built from 16 residues. Germline V gene data show CDR1 as SGHAT and CDR2 as FQDESV (reference sequence). With 0 bases clipped from V and 6 bases from J, the junction kept 10 bases outside the gene matches. A note on this clone: The antigen remains unidentified.

The PCR had 60 Vbeta and 13 Jbeta primers. Profiled with immunoSEQ multiplex PCR; TCRdb holds only in-frame clones, not every one. Among about 160,000 clones listed, around 88% were seen once. The V call is TRBV11-1, the J call TRBJ1-2, with 7 nucleotides matching TRBD1. This TCR was sampled from a woman between 18 and 29 years old in good health and CMV-seronegative. Input material: PBMCs. CDR3 amino acids: CASSLAGTDRADGYTF. The CDR3 DNA follows: TGTGCCAGCAGCTTAGCAGGGACAGACCGCGCCGATGGCTACACCTTC.